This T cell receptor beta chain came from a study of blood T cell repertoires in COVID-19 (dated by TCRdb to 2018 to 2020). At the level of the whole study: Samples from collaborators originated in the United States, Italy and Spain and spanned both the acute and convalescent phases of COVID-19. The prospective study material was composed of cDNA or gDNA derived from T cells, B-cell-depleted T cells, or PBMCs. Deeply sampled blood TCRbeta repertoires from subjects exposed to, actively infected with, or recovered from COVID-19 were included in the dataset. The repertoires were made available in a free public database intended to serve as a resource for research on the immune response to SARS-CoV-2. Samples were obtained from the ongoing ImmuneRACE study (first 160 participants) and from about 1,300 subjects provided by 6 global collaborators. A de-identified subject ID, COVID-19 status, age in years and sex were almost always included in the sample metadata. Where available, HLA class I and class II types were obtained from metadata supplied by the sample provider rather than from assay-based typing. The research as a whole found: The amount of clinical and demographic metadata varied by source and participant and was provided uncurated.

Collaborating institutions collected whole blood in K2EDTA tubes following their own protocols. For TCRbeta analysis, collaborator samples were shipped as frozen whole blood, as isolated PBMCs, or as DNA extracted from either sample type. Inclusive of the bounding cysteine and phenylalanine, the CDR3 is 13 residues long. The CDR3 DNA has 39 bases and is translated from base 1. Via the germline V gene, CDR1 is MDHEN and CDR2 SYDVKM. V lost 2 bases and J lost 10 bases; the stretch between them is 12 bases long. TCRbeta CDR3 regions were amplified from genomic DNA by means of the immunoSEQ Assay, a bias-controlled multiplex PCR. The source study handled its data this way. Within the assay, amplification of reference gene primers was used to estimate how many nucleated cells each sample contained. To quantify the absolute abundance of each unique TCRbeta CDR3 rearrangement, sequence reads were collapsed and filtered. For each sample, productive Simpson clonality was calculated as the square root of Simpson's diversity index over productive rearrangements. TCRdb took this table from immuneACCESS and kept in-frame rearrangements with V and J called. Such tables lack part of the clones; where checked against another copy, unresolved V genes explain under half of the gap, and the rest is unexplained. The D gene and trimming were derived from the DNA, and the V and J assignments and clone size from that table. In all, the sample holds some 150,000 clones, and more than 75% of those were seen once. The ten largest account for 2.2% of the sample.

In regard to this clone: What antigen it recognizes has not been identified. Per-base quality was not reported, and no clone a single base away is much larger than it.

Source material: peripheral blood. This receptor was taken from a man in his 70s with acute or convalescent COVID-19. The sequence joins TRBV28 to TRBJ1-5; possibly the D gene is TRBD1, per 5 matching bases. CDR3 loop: CASSLPGFLPQHF. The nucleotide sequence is TGTGCCAGCAGTTTACCAGGGTTCCTCCCCCAGCATTTT.